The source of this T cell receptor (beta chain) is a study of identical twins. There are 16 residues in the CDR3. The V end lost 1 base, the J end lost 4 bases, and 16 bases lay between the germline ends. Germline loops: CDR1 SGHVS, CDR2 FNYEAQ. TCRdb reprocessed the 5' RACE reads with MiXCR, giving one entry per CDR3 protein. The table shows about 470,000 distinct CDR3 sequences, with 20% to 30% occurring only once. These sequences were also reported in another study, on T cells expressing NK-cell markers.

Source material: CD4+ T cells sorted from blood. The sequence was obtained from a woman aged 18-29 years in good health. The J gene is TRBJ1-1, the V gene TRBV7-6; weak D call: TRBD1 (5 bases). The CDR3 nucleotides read TGTGCCAGCAGCTTAGTTGGGGGTCGGGGTGTCACTGAAGCTTTCTTT. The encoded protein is CASSLVGGRGVTEAFF. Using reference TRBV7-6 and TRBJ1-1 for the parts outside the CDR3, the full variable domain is GAGVSQSPRYKVTKRGQDVALRCDPISGHVSLYWYRQALGQGPEFLTYFNYEAQQDKSGLPNDRFSAERPEGSISTLTIQRTEQRDSAMYRCASSLVGGRGVTEAFFGQGTRLTVV.